These T cell receptor beta chains were read from a single sample in a study of blood T cell repertoires in COVID-19. Profiling relied on immunoSEQ multiplex PCR, and the TCRdb table lists in-frame clones only, not all of them. The table lists approximately 350,000 clones, more than 70% of them singletons. Input material: peripheral blood. Receptor source: a man between 35 and 55 years old with acute or convalescent COVID-19. The CDR3 runs from the conserved cysteine through the conserved F or W. D genes are given only for firm matches. The size of a clone is reported for some rows only, either as once, few or many, or as a class for expanded clones.

j_call | v_call | d_call | clone_size | cdr3_aa | cdr3_nt
TRBJ2-1 | TRBV12-5 | TRBD2 | NA | CANLGTSGAVLSYNEQFF | TGTGCTAACCTCGGGACTAGCGGGGCCGTACTTTCCTACAATGAGCAGTTCTTC
TRBJ2-1 | TRBV2 | NA | NA | CASSEGGGYNEQFF | TGTGCCAGCAGTGAAGGCGGAGGCTACAATGAGCAGTTCTTC
TRBJ2-7 | TRBV28 | NA | NA | CASSSLRYEQYF | TGTGCCAGCAGCTCTCTGCGGTACGAGCAGTACTTC
TRBJ1-1 | TRBV10-2 | TRBD1 | NA | CASRTGVENTEAFF | TGCGCCAGCAGGACAGGGGTAGAGAACACTGAAGCTTTCTTT
TRBJ1-6 | TRBV4-3 | TRBD1 | NA | CASSQDLGQWGSPLHF | TGCGCCAGCAGCCAAGATCTGGGACAGTGGGGTTCACCCCTCCACTTT
TRBJ1-5 | TRBV19 | NA | NA | CASSQQNNQPQHF | TGTGCCAGTTCCCAACAGAACAATCAGCCCCAGCATTTT
TRBJ1-2 | TRBV28 | NA | NA | CASLNNYGYTF | TGTGCCAGCTTAAATAACTATGGCTACACCTTC
TRBJ1-2 | TRBV10-3 | TRBD1 | NA | CAISDLTQGENYGYTF | TGTGCCATCAGCGACTTGACCCAGGGGGAGAACTATGGCTACACCTTC
TRBJ2-5 | TRBV28 | NA | NA | CASRSTGVYQETQYF | TGTGCCAGCAGATCTACCGGGGTGTACCAAGAGACCCAGTACTTC
TRBJ2-7 | TRBV5-6 | NA | many | CASNRNRALYSEQYF | TGTGCCAGCAATAGAAACAGGGCCTTATACTCCGAGCAGTACTTC
TRBJ1-2 | TRBV28 | NA | NA | CASSLLLSGAGGYTF | TGTGCCAGCAGTTTATTGCTAAGCGGGGCTGGAGGCTACACCTTC
TRBJ2-1 | TRBV29-1 | TRBD2 | NA | CSVEAGDSYNEQFF | TGCAGCGTGGAAGCGGGGGACTCCTACAATGAGCAGTTCTTC
TRBJ2-7 | TRBV5-1 | NA | NA | CASSFPGHGNEQYF | TGCGCCAGCAGCTTTCCGGGACACGGAAACGAGCAGTACTTC
TRBJ1-2 | TRBV3-1/TRBV3-2 | TRBD1 | NA | CASSQDLTGSHGYTF | TGTGCCAGCAGCCAAGATCTGACAGGGAGTCATGGCTACACCTTC
TRBJ2-3 | TRBV6-1 | TRBD1 | NA | CASSDRQGRSTDTQYF | TGTGCCAGCAGTGATAGACAGGGGCGTAGCACAGATACGCAGTATTTT
TRBJ1-4 | TRBV5-4 | NA | NA | CASSSAGATNEKLFF | TGTGCCAGCAGCTCGGCAGGGGCAACTAATGAAAAACTGTTTTTT
TRBJ2-1 | TRBV14 | TRBD2 | NA | CASSQDVGGLAGVRSHEQFF | TGTGCCAGCAGCCAAGATGTCGGGGGACTAGCGGGAGTTAGGTCCCATGAGCAGTTCTTC
TRBJ1-4 | TRBV5-1 | TRBD1 | NA | CASSPEGQANEKLFF | TGCGCCAGCAGCCCCGAGGGACAGGCTAATGAAAAACTGTTTTTT
TRBJ1-2 | TRBV7-8 | TRBD1 | NA | CASSPGQDYGYTF | TGTGCCAGCAGCCCCGGACAGGACTATGGCTACACCTTC
TRBJ2-3 | TRBV7-3 | TRBD1 | NA | CASSSRQGATDTQYF | TGTGCCAGCAGCTCCCGACAGGGGGCCACAGATACGCAGTATTTT
TRBJ1-6 | TRBV10-3 | TRBD1 | NA | CAISRDRGQGSPLHF | TGTGCCATCAGTAGGGACAGGGGGCAGGGATCACCCCTCCACTTT
TRBJ1-5 | TRBV12-3/TRBV12-4 | NA | few | CASKGGSNQPQHF | TGTGCCAGCAAAGGAGGATCTAATCAGCCCCAGCATTTT
TRBJ2-7 | TRBV27 | NA | NA | CASSLSATGYEQYF | TGTGCCAGCAGTTTATCCGCCACCGGCTACGAGCAGTACTTC
TRBJ1-5 | TRBV19 | NA | NA | CASSISGGKNQPQHF | TGTGCCAGTAGTATATCGGGGGGGAAGAATCAGCCCCAGCATTTT
TRBJ1-4 | TRBV7-9 | TRBD1 | NA | CASSQGAARGEKLFF | TGTGCCAGCAGTCAGGGGGCGGCCAGGGGTGAAAAACTGTTTTTT
TRBJ1-2 | TRBV24-1 | NA | NA | CATSDRGERNGYTF | TGTGCCACCAGTGACCGAGGAGAGCGTAATGGCTACACCTTC
TRBJ1-6 | TRBV9 | TRBD1 | NA | CASSVVNPRNRGGGHNSPLHF | TGTGCCAGCAGCGTAGTAAATCCGAGAAACAGGGGAGGTGGCCATAATTCACCCCTCCACTTT
TRBJ2-7 | TRBV5-6 | TRBD1 | NA | CASHLDRGDEQYF | TGTGCCAGCCACCTGGACAGGGGCGACGAGCAGTACTTC
TRBJ1-6 | TRBV27 | TRBD1 | NA | CASSKTGTGGNSPLHF | TGTGCCAGCAGTAAAACAGGGACAGGGGGTAATTCACCCCTCCACTTT
TRBJ2-1 | TRBV28 | TRBD2 | NA | CASSFSRVVAGVGEQFF | TGTGCCAGCAGTTTCTCACGCGTGGTAGCGGGAGTAGGAGAGCAGTTCTTC
TRBJ2-1 | TRBV19 | TRBD2 | NA | CASSIGASGGANNEQFF | TGTGCCAGTAGTATAGGGGCTAGCGGGGGGGCAAACAATGAGCAGTTCTTC
TRBJ1-2 | TRBV27 | TRBD1 | NA | CASSRQGAPGGYTF | TGTGCCAGCAGCAGACAGGGGGCGCCGGGTGGCTACACCTTC
TRBJ2-1 | TRBV4-3 | TRBD2 | NA | CASSRRLAGGPYNEQFF | TGCGCCAGCAGCCGCCGACTAGCGGGGGGTCCTTACAATGAGCAGTTCTTC
TRBJ2-2 | TRBV14 | NA | NA | CASSQPGRGMFYTGELFF | TGTGCCAGCAGCCAACCTGGACGGGGGATGTTTTACACCGGGGAGCTGTTTTTT
TRBJ2-1 | TRBV21-1 | NA | NA | CASSIHPKQGQHNEQFF | TGTGCCAGCAGCATTCACCCTAAACAGGGACAGCACAATGAGCAGTTCTTC
TRBJ2-5 | TRBV9 | TRBD2 | NA | CASSVGLAGAKETQYF | TGTGCCAGCAGCGTAGGACTAGCGGGAGCTAAAGAGACCCAGTACTTC
TRBJ1-1 | TRBV4-2 | NA | NA | CASRQEGLTEAFF | TGTGCCAGCAGGCAGGAGGGGCTCACTGAAGCTTTCTTT
TRBJ2-3 | TRBV29-1 | TRBD2 | NA | CSVAGLAGSSTDTQYF | TGCAGCGTGGCGGGACTAGCGGGGTCTAGCACAGATACGCAGTATTTT
TRBJ2-3 | TRBV4-3 | NA | NA | CASSPHLGGASADTQYF | TGCGCCAGCAGCCCCCACTTGGGCGGGGCCAGCGCAGATACGCAGTATTTT
TRBJ2-5 | TRBV24-1 | TRBD2 | NA | CATSDPGGGQETQYF | TGTGCCACCAGTGACCCGGGCGGGGGCCAAGAGACCCAGTACTTC
TRBJ2-2 | TRBV6-4 | NA | many | CASRDSPNTGELFF | TGTGCCAGCAGAGATAGCCCGAACACCGGGGAGCTGTTTTTT
TRBJ2-2 | TRBV2 | NA | medium-sized | CASKLGQNTGELFF | TGTGCCAGCAAGTTGGGACAGAACACCGGGGAGCTGTTTTTT
TRBJ1-2 | TRBV19 | TRBD1 | NA | CASSIWDSRGYGYTF | TGTGCCAGTAGTATTTGGGACAGTAGAGGCTATGGCTACACCTTC
TRBJ2-3 | TRBV5-5 | NA | NA | CASSLGIGGLDTQYF | TGTGCCAGCAGCTTGGGAATCGGGGGTTTGGATACGCAGTATTTT
TRBJ2-1 | TRBV4-3 | NA | NA | CASSQELDSSYNEQFF | TGCGCCAGCAGCCAAGAGCTAGACAGCTCCTACAATGAGCAGTTCTTC
TRBJ2-3 | TRBV14 | NA | NA | CASSRPQLRGRPHTDTQYF | TGTGCCAGCAGCCGACCTCAGCTTCGGGGGAGGCCGCATACGGATACGCAGTATTTT
TRBJ2-3 | TRBV4-1 | TRBD2 | once | CASSSIAGGTDTQYF | TGCGCCAGCAGCTCTATAGCGGGAGGCACAGATACGCAGTATTTT
TRBJ2-7 | TRBV5-6 | TRBD1 | NA | CASSIPGQTYEQYF | TGTGCCAGCAGCATCCCGGGACAGACCTACGAGCAGTACTTC
TRBJ1-2 | TRBV6-2/TRBV6-3 | TRBD1 | NA | CASSNRDRGHAAYGYTF | TGTGCCAGCAGTAATCGGGACAGGGGACATGCCGCCTATGGCTACACCTTC
TRBJ2-2 | TRBV27 | TRBD2 | NA | CASSWTSGGTGELFF | TGTGCCAGCAGTTGGACTAGCGGGGGCACCGGGGAGCTGTTTTTT
TRBJ2-2 | TRBV28 | TRBD2 | NA | CASRSGENTGELFF | TGTGCCAGCAGGAGCGGGGAGAACACCGGGGAGCTGTTTTTT
TRBJ1-3 | TRBV3-1/TRBV3-2 | NA | NA | CASSQEGAYTIYF | TGTGCCAGCAGCCAAGAAGGAGCCTACACCATATATTTT
TRBJ2-1 | TRBV6-2/TRBV6-3 | TRBD2 | NA | CASSYWGRAGNLYEQFF | TGTGCCAGCAGTTATTGGGGTAGAGCGGGAAACCTCTATGAGCAGTTCTTC
TRBJ1-5 | TRBV3-1/TRBV3-2 | TRBD1 | NA | CASSQGDRSSYSNQPQHF | TGTGCCAGCAGCCAAGGGGACAGGAGCTCTTATAGCAATCAGCCCCAGCATTTT
TRBJ1-4 | TRBV9 | NA | NA | CASSVGEGGVEKLFF | TGTGCCAGCAGCGTAGGGGAAGGGGGAGTTGAAAAACTGTTTTTT
TRBJ2-7 | TRBV2 | TRBD2 | NA | CASSEAALAGTGRQYF | TGTGCCAGCAGTGAAGCAGCACTAGCGGGGACGGGACGGCAGTACTTC